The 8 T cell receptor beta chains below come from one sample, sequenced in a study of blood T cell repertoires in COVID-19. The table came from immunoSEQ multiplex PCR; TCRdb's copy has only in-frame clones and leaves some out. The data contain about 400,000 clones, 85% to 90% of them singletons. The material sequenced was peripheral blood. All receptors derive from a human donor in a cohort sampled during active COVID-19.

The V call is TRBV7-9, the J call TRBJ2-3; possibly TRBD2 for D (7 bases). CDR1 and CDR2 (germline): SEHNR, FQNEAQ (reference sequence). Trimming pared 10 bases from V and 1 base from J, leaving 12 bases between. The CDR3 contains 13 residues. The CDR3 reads CAMGGRGTDTQYF. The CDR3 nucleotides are TGTGCCATGGGGGGGCGCGGCACAGATACGCAGTATTTT.

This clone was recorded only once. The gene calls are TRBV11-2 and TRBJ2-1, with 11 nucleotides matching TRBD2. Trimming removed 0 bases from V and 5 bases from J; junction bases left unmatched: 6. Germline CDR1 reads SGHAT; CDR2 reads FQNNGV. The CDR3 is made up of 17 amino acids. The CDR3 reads CASSLDRVAGGHNEQFF. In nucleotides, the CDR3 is TGTGCCAGCAGCTTAGATAGAGTAGCGGGAGGGCACAATGAGCAGTTCTTC.

The CDR3 sequence: CASSQGGDKGETQYF. CDR3 bases: TGTGCCAGCAGCCAGGGGGGTGACAAGGGGGAGACCCAGTACTTC. This chain connects TRBV7-2 to TRBJ2-5; a possible D gene is TRBD1 (7 bases). The germline gives CDR1 SGHTA, CDR2 FQGNSA. CDR3 length equals 15 residues. V shed 5 bases and J shed 5 bases, with 18 bases lying between them.

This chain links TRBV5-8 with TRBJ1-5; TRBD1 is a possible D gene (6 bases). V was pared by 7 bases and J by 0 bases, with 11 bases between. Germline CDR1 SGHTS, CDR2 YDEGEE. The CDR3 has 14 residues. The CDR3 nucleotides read TGTGCCAGCCGAAAGGACAGTAGCAATCAGCCCCAGCATTTT. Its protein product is CASRKDSSNQPQHF.

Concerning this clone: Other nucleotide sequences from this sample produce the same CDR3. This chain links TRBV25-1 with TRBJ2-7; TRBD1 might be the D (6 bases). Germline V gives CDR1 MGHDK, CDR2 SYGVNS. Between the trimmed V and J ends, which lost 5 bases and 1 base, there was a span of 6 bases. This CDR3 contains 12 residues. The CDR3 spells CASSTGSYEQYF. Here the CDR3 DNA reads TGTGCCAGCAGTACAGGGTCCTACGAGCAGTACTTC.

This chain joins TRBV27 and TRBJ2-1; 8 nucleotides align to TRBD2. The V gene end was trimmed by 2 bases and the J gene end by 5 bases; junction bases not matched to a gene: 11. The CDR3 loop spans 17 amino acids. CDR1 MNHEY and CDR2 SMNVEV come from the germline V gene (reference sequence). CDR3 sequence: CASSLTSGGAPHNEQFF. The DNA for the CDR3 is TGTGCCAGCAGTTTAACGAGCGGGGGAGCCCCTCACAATGAGCAGTTCTTC.

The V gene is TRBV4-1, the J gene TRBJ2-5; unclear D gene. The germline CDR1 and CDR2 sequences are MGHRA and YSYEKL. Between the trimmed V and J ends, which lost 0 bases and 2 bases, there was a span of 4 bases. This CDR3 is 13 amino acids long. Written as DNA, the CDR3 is TGCGCCAGCAGCCAAGAAGAGCAAGAGACCCAGTACTTC. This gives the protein CASSQEEQETQYF.

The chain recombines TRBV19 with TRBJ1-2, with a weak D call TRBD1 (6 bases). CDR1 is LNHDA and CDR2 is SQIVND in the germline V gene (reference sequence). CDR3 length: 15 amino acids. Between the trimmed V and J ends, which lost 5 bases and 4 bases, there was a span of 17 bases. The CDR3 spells CASSDQQGAGYGYTF. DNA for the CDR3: TGTGCCAGTAGTGACCAACAGGGCGCAGGCTATGGCTACACCTTC.